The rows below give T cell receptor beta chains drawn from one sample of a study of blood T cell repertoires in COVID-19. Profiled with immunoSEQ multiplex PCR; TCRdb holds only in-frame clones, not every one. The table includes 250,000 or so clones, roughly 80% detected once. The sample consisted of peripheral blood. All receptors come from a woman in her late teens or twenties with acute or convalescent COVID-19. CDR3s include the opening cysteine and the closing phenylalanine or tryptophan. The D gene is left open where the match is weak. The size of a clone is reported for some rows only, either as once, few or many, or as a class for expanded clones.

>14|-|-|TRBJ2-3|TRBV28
TGTGCCAGCAGCCAACCGGGGATCACAGATACGCAGTATTTT
CASSQPGITDTQYF
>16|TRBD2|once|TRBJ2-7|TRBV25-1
TGTGCCAGCAGTGACCGGTACGGGACTAGTCCCTACGAGCAGTACTTC
CASSDRYGTSPYEQYF
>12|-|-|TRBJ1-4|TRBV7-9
TGTGCCAGCAGAACAGGGAATGAAAAACTGTTTTTT
CASRTGNEKLFF
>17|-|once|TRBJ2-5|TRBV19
TGTGCCAGTAGTATAGATAGGAGAGGAGCGCCGGGGGAGACCCAGTACTTC
CASSIDRRGAPGETQYF
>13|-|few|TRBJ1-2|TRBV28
TGTGCCAGCAGCCCTCGACTGGGCTATGGCTACACCTTC
CASSPRLGYGYTF
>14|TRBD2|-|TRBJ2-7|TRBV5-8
TGTGCCAGCAGCGCTCAGGGACTAATCTACGAGCAGTACTTC
CASSAQGLIYEQYF
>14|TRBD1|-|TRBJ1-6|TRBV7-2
TGTGCCAGCAGTGCCGGACAGGGTAATTCACCCCTCCACTTT
CASSAGQGNSPLHF
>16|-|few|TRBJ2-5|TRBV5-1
TGCGCCAGCAGCGCTGGTCGGGCAGATGGGAGAGAGACCCAGTACTTC
CASSAGRADGRETQYF
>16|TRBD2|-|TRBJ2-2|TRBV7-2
TGTGCCAGCAGCGGGCCGGGACTAGCGACCACCGGGGAGCTGTTTTTT
CASSGPGLATTGELFF
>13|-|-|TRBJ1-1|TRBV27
TGTGCCAGCAGTTTAGGTTTAGTGACTGAAGCTTTCTTT
CASSLGLVTEAFF
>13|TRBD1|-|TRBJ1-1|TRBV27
TGTGCCAGCAGTTTAACAGGGGGCCTTGAAGCTTTCTTT
CASSLTGGLEAFF
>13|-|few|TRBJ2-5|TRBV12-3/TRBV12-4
TGTGCCAGCAGTCACGGTGGCCAAGAGACCCAGTACTTC
CASSHGGQETQYF
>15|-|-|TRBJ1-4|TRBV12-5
TGTGCTAGTGGTTTGGTCCAGGAGGCTAATGAAAAACTGTTTTTT
CASGLVQEANEKLFF
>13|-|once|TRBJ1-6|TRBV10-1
TGCGCCAGCAGTCAGTCCTATAATTCACCCCTCCACTTT
CASSQSYNSPLHF
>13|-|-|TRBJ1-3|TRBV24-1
TGTGCCACCAGGGGGGCTACTGGAAACACCATATATTTT
CATRGATGNTIYF
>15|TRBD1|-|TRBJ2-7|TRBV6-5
TGTGCCAGCAGATCACTGCAGGGGGCGCGGGGCGAGCAGTACTTC
CASRSLQGARGEQYF
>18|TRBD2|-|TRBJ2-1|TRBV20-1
TGCAGTGCTAGTGAATTTGGACTAGCGGGAGAAAAATACAATGAGCAGTTCTTC
CSASEFGLAGEKYNEQFF
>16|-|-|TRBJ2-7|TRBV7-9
TGTGCCAGCAGCTTAGACTTCGGCAGGGCGTCCTACGAGCAGTACTTC
CASSLDFGRASYEQYF
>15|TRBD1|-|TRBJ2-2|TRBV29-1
TGCAGCATCCGTTATACGACAGGGGGCACCGGGGAGCTGTTTTTT
CSIRYTTGGTGELFF
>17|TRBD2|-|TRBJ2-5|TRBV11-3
TGTGCCAGCAGCTCCCGACTAGCGGGAGATGGGGAGGAGACCCAGTACTTC
CASSSRLAGDGEETQYF
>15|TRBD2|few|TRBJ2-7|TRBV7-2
TGTGCCAGCAGCTTAGAGGGAGGGCCCGGGTACGAGCAGTACTTC
CASSLEGGPGYEQYF
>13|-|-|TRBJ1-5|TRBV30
TGTGCCTGGAGTCCCGGGTCGAATCAGCCCCAGCATTTT
CAWSPGSNQPQHF
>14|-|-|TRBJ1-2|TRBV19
TGTGCCAGTAGTATCTCGGCAGGCCTATATGGCTACACCTTC
CASSISAGLYGYTF
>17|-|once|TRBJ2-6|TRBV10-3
TGTGCCATCAGCGTAACGACGAGACTCTCTGGGGCCAACGTCCTGACTTTC
CAISVTTRLSGANVLTF
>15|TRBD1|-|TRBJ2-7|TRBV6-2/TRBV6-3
TGTGCCAGCAGCCACGGGACAGGGGGAATCTACGAGCAGTACTTC
CASSHGTGGIYEQYF
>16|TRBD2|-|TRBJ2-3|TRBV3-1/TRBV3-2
TGTGCCAGCAGCCAATACTTAGCGGGGCCCACAGATACGCAGTATTTT
CASSQYLAGPTDTQYF
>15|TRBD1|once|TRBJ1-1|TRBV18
TGTGCCAGCTCACCACTGACAGGGATGAACACTGAAGCTTTCTTT
CASSPLTGMNTEAFF
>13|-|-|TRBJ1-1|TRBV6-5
TGTGCCAGCAGGACGACCCGAGGCACTGAAGCTTTCTTT
CASRTTRGTEAFF
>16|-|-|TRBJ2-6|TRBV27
TGTGCCAGCACCCCCTGGCAGGGATACGGGGCCAACGTCCTGACTTTC
CASTPWQGYGANVLTF
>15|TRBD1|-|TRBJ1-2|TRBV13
TGTGCCAGCAGCCCGGAGGGACAGGGTTTCTATGGCTACACCTTC
CASSPEGQGFYGYTF
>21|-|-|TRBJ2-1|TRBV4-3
TGCGCCAGCAGCCCAAAGAACAACCGTGAAAGTGTAGCGAGGGAATGGGGTGAGCAGTTCTTC
CASSPKNNRESVAREWGEQFF
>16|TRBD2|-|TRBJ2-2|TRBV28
TGTGCCAGCAGCTCCACTAGCGGGAGGAACACCGGGGAGCTGTTTTTT
CASSSTSGRNTGELFF
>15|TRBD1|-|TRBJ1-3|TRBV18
TGTGCCAGCTCACCGGGACAGAACTCTGGAAACACCATATATTTT
CASSPGQNSGNTIYF
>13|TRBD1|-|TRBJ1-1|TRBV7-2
TGTGCCAGCATAAGGGACAGGAACACTGAAGCTTTCTTT
CASIRDRNTEAFF
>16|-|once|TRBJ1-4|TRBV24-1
TGTGCCACCAACCCTGCCGGGATTGCAACTAATGAAAAACTGTTTTTT
CATNPAGIATNEKLFF
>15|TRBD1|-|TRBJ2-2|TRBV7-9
TGTGCCAGCAGCACCGGGACAGCTCAAACCGGGGAGCTGTTTTTT
CASSTGTAQTGELFF
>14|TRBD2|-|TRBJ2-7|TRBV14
TGTGCCAGCAGCCAAGGACTAGCGTTGCACGAGCAGTACTTC
CASSQGLALHEQYF
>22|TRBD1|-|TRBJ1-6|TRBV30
TGTGCCTGGAGTATCGGGAGAACCGGGACAGGGGGAAATCTAGGCGATAATTCACCCCTCCACTTT
CAWSIGRTGTGGNLGDNSPLHF
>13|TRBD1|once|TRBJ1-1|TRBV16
TGTGCCAGCAGCCAAAGGGACAGGGGAACAGCTTTCTTT
CASSQRDRGTAFF
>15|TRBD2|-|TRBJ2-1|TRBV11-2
TGTGCCAGCAGCCCCCCCGGCGGGAGGGCCTGGAAGCAGTTCTTC
CASSPPGGRAWKQFF
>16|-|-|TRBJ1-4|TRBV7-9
TGTGCCAGCAGCTTAGGCGTAGGGGCAACTAATGAAAAACTGTTTTTT
CASSLGVGATNEKLFF
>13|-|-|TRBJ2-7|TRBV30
TGTGCCTGGAGTGATGGGGGCCCCTACGAGCAGTACTTC
CAWSDGGPYEQYF
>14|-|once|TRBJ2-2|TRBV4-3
TGCGCCAGCAGCCAAGTGGCGGTCACCGGGGAGCTGTTTTTT
CASSQVAVTGELFF
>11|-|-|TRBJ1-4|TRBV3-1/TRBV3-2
TGTGCCAGCAGACGGGGGGAAAAACTGTTTTTT
CASRRGEKLFF
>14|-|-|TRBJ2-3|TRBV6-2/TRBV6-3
TGTGCCAGCAGTTATCTCGGGTTCACAGATACGCAGTATTTT
CASSYLGFTDTQYF
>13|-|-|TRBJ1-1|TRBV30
TGTGCCTGGGCCGGCCCGGGGAACACTGAAGCTTTCTTT
CAWAGPGNTEAFF
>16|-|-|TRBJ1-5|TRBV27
TGTGCCAGCAGTTTAAGGTCACAGGGTCTCAATCAGCCCCAGCATTTT
CASSLRSQGLNQPQHF
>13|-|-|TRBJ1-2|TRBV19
TGTGCCAGTAGCTTAGAAAAAGACTATGGCTACACCTTC
CASSLEKDYGYTF
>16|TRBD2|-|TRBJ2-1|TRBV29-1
TGCAGCGTTGAAGATCGGGAGGGACGTGGTTACAATGAGCAGTTCTTC
CSVEDREGRGYNEQFF
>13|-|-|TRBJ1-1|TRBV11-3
TGTGCCAGCAGCTTATCAGGGGACACTGAAGCTTTCTTT
CASSLSGDTEAFF
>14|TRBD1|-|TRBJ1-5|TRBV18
TGTGCCAGCTCACAAACAGGGGGCCTTCAGCCCCAGCATTTT
CASSQTGGLQPQHF
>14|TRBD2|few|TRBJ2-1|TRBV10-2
TGCGCCAGCATAATGGATAGCGGGAGGAATGAGCAGTTCTTC
CASIMDSGRNEQFF
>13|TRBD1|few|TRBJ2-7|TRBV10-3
TGTGCCAGCTCCGGGACAGGCGACGACGAGCAGTACTTC
CASSGTGDDEQYF
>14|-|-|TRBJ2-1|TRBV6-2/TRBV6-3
TGTGCCAGCAGTTACGAGTCCATTCACAATGAGCAGTTCTTC
CASSYESIHNEQFF
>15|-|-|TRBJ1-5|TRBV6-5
TGTGCCAGCAGTCTTACAGGGTTGGGCAATCAGCCCCAGCATTTT
CASSLTGLGNQPQHF
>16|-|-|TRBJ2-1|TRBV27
TGTGCCAGCCGACGAACCGGACAAGTCTCCTACAATGAGCAGTTCTTC
CASRRTGQVSYNEQFF
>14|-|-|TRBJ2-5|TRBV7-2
TGTGCCAGCAGCCAAGCGAGGAGGGAAGAGACCCAGTACTTC
CASSQARREETQYF
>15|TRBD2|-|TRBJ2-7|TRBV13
TGTGCCAGCAGCACCGGCGGGCTAGCGGGCTACGAGCAGTACTTC
CASSTGGLAGYEQYF
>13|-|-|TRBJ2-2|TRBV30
TGTGCCTGGAGTACACGGAACACCGGGGAGCTGTTTTTT
CAWSTRNTGELFF